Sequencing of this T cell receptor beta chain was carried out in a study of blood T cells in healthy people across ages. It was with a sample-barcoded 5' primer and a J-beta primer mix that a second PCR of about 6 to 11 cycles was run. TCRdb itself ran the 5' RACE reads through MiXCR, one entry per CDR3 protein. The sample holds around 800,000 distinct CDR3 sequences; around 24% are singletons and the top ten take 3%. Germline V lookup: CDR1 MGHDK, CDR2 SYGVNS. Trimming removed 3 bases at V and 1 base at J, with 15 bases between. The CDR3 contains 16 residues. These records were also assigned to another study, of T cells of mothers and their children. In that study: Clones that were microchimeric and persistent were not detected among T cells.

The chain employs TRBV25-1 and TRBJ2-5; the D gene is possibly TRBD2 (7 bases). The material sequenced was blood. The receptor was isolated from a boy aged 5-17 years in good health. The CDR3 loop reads CASSERGGGVQETQYF. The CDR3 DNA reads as TGTGCCAGCAGTGAGAGGGGAGGGGGGGTCCAAGAGACCCAGTACTTC.